Below are 11 T cell receptor beta chains sequenced from a single sample in a study of PD-1 blockade in classical Hodgkin lymphoma. Generated by immunoSEQ multiplex PCR, the TCRdb table keeps only in-frame clones and is missing some. The table has 100,000 or so clones, around 90% seen once; the top ten hold over 15%. Regarding time point: cycle 4 day 1 (C4D1), after 5 to 7 weeks of nivolumab. Relapse was seen in all patients after autologous stem cell transplantation, and brentuximab vedotin exposure was variable. The source was peripheral blood mononuclear cells (PBMCs), collected before the fourth cycle of nivolumab. The receptors stem from a human donor with classical Hodgkin lymphoma.

The V call is TRBV15, the J call TRBJ1-2; TRBD1 agrees at 8 bases. The CDR3 runs to 14 residues. Per the germline V gene, CDR1 is LNHNV and CDR2 is YYDKDF (reference sequence). J lost 6 bases, V lost 4 bases, and 7 bases had no gene match. This CDR3 reads CATSNLDRADGYTF. The CDR3 DNA follows: TGTGCCACCAGCAATTTGGACAGGGCCGATGGCTACACCTTC.

The chain employs TRBV5-1 and TRBJ2-3; TRBD1 matches at 11 bases. With V trimmed by 4 bases and J by 4 bases, 8 bases remained unmatched. Germline V gene lookup returns CDR1 SGHRS and CDR2 YFSETQ. The CDR3 sequence is 16 residues long. The CDR3 loop reads CASSPDGQGAADTQYF. CDR3 in DNA: TGCGCCAGCAGCCCGGACGGACAGGGGGCCGCAGATACGCAGTATTTT.

The chain joins TRBV5-1 to TRBJ2-3, with 9 bases matching TRBD2. There are 16 residues in the CDR3. V gave up 3 bases and J gave up 4 bases; unmatched junction bases: 9. CDR1 is SGHRS and CDR2 is YFSETQ in the germline V gene. CDR3 residues: CASSSGSGSKPDTQYF. CDR3 DNA: TGCGCCAGCAGCTCCGGTAGCGGGAGCAAGCCAGATACGCAGTATTTT.

The chain is built from TRBV10-3 and TRBJ2-7; D is possibly TRBD1 or TRBD2 (5 bases each). The V and J ends lost 2 bases and 7 bases respectively, with 12 bases between them. This CDR3 region has 13 residues. The germline V gene has CDR1 ENHRY and CDR2 SYGVKD. This CDR3 reads CAISEGTPAEQYF. Written as DNA, the CDR3 is TGTGCCATCAGTGAGGGGACCCCCGCGGAGCAGTACTTC.

The genes are TRBV7-9 and TRBJ2-7; D gene uncertain. The V end was cut by 4 bases, the J end by 9 bases, with 16 bases between. Germline assignment: CDR1 SEHNR and CDR2 FQNEAQ (reference sequence). CDR3 length: 13 residues. The CDR3 here is CASSWVGQMGQYF. The CDR3 bases are TGTGCCAGCAGCTGGGTCGGGCAGATGGGGCAGTACTTC.

The genes are TRBV6-5 and TRBJ2-1; D is uncertain. From germline, CDR1 is MNHEY and CDR2 SVGAGI. The CDR3 extends over 14 amino acids. The ends were cut back, 4 bases at V and 4 bases at J, with 11 bases in the middle. The CDR3 DNA reads as TGTGCCAGCAGTTCCGGTATGTTATACAATGAGCAGTTCTTC. This encodes CASSSGMLYNEQFF.

The rearrangement uses TRBV18 and TRBJ1-2; D may be TRBD1 (5 bases). The CDR3 is 15 residues long. Germline V gene data show CDR1 as KGHSH and CDR2 as LQKENI. Between the trimmed V and J ends, which lost 3 bases and 0 bases, there was a span of 11 bases. The CDR3 nucleotides read TGTGCCAGCTCACCCAGACAGAACTCTAACTATGGCTACACCTTC. Translated, it gives CASSPRQNSNYGYTF.

V usage is TRBV9 and J usage is TRBJ2-1; no reliable D call. Trimming left V 6 bases short and J 6 bases short, with 16 bases between. In germline, CDR1 is SGDLS, CDR2 YYNGEE. The CDR3 runs to 14 residues. DNA of the CDR3: TGTGCCAGCACCCCCGGTAGAGGCTTCAATGAGCAGTTCTTC. It yields the protein CASTPGRGFNEQFF.

CDR3: CASSIGLANTGELFF. CDR3 sequence (DNA): TGTGCCAGCAGTATCGGACTGGCTAACACCGGGGAGCTGTTTTTT. This chain connects TRBV27 to TRBJ2-2; perhaps TRBD2 as D (5 bases). The CDR3 length is 15 residues. Deletions cut 5 bases from V and 2 bases from J, with 12 bases between. Germline V lookup: CDR1 MNHEY, CDR2 SMNVEV (reference sequence).

The genes are TRBV4-3 and TRBJ2-3; 7 bases line up with TRBD2. With 0 bases clipped from V and 4 bases from J, the junction kept 13 bases outside the gene matches. Germline V lookup: CDR1 LGHNA, CDR2 YSLEER. The CDR3 consists of 18 residues. The CDR3 nucleotides are TGCGCCAGCAGCCAAGATCCTGGGCGGGAGAGGCCCCCAGATACGCAGTATTTT. Translation gives CASSQDPGRERPPDTQYF.

The chain uses TRBV4-3 and TRBJ2-7; no clear D. CDR1 is LGHNA and CDR2 is YSLEER in the germline V gene. CDR3 length equals 14 residues. Between the trimmed V and J ends, which lost 0 bases and 6 bases, there was a span of 12 bases. This CDR3 reads CASSQDHGFREQYF. In DNA, the CDR3 is TGCGCCAGCAGCCAAGACCACGGCTTCCGCGAGCAGTACTTC.